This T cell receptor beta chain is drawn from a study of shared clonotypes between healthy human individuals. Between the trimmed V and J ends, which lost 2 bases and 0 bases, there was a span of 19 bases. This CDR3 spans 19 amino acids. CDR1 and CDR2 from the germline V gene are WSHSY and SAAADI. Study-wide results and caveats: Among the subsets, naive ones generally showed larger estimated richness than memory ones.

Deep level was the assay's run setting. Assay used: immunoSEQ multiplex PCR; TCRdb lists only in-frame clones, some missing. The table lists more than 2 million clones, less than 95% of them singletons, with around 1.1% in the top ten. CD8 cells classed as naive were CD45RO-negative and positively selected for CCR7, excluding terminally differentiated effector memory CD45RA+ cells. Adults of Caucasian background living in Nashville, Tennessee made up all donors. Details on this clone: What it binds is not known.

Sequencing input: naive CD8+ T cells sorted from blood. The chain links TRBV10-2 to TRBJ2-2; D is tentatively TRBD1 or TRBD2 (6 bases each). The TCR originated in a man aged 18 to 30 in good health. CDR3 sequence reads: CASSEPRLGGVPNTGELFF. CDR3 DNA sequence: TGCGCCAGCAGTGAGCCCAGGCTCGGGGGCGTCCCGAACACCGGGGAGCTGTTTTTT.